This T cell receptor beta chain was recovered during a study of cytomegalovirus exposure and HLA in healthy donors. Study observations and caveats: The classifier was said to identify cytomegalovirus status with high specificity and sensitivity. Researchers catalogued about 150 TCR beta chains as cytomegalovirus-associated.

As regards this clone: Its antigen is not known.

The CDR3 is 15 residues long. The V gene's germline CDR1 is SGHDN and CDR2 FVKESK. J lost 3 bases, V lost 5 bases, and 6 bases had no gene match. Clones were read by immunoSEQ multiplex PCR, and TCRdb kept only the in-frame ones, dropping some. The table has tens of thousands of clones, roughly nine tenths seen once. What was sequenced was PBMCs. J is TRBJ2-3 and V is TRBV14; 9 positions match TRBD1. The TCR comes from a man aged 18 to 29 in good health and CMV-seronegative. The CDR3 reads CASSKQGALTDTQYF. The CDR3 nucleotides read TGTGCCAGCAGCAAACAGGGGGCGTTGACAGATACGCAGTATTTT. The variable domain in full, completed from reference TRBV14 and TRBJ2-3, reads EAGVTQFPSHSVIEKGQTVTLRCDPISGHDNLYWYRRVMGKEIKFLLHFVKESKQDESGMPNNRFLAERTGGTYSTLKVQPAELEDSGVYFCASSKQGALTDTQYFGPGTRLTVL.